The 29 T cell receptor beta chains reported below all come from one sample, sequenced in a study of radiation and T cells in renal cell carcinoma. The sample's time point: baseline pretreatment blood. As for treatment: 15 Gy SBRT to primary tumor, nephrectomy 4 weeks later. Assay: immunoSEQ multiplex PCR; the TCRdb copy retains only in-frame clones and omits some. The data contain approximately 94,000 clones, 82% of them seen just once; the ten biggest clones take up almost 6.5%. Sequenced here: blood, sampled from a patient whose treatment included radiotherapy and nephrectomy. The receptors shown here come from a man in his fifties or sixties with renal cell carcinoma.

The J gene is TRBJ2-5, the V gene TRBV5-4, with D unclear. V lost 2 bases and J lost 0, with 2 bases in between. This CDR3 has 12 amino acids. Germline assignment: CDR1 SGHNT and CDR2 YYREEE (reference sequence). In DNA, the CDR3 is TGTGCCAGCAGCTTCTACCAAGAGACCCAGTACTTC. It translates to CASSFYQETQYF.

The chain combines TRBV19 with TRBJ2-7; 10 positions agree with TRBD2. The CDR3 is 14 residues long. The junction had 5 bases not matched to a gene; V was cut back by 4 bases and J by 5 bases. Germline V gives CDR1 LNHDA, CDR2 SQIVND (reference sequence). CDR3 nucleotide sequence: TGTGCCAGTAGTACCCCGGGACTAGCGAACGAGCAGTACTTC. Translating gives CASSTPGLANEQYF.

This chain connects TRBV6-5 to TRBJ2-7; 11 nucleotides align to TRBD2. V lost 6 bases, J lost 4 bases, and 2 bases stayed unmatched. The CDR3 runs 13 residues. Germline CDR1 reads MNHEY; CDR2 reads SVGAGI. The CDR3 loop reads CASRLAGGYEQYF. In nucleotides, the CDR3 is TGTGCCAGCAGGCTAGCGGGGGGATACGAGCAGTACTTC.

The genes are TRBV19 and TRBJ2-2; D not certain. The germline gives CDR1 LNHDA, CDR2 SQIVND (reference sequence). The CDR3 is 13 amino acids. The V end was cut by 3 bases, the J end by 3 bases, with 5 bases between. CDR3 coding DNA: TGTGCCAGTAGTATGGGGTACACCGGGGAGCTGTTTTTT. This translates into CASSMGYTGELFF. Variable domain in full (rest from reference TRBV19 and TRBJ2-2): DGGITQSPKYLFRKEGQNVTLSCEQNLNHDAMYWYRQDPGQGLRLIYYSQIVNDFQKGDIAEGYSVSREKKESFPLTVTSAQKNPTAFYLCASSMGYTGELFFGEGSRLTVL.

The rearrangement uses TRBV27 and TRBJ1-2; 8 bases align to TRBD1. The germline CDR1 and CDR2 sequences are MNHEY and SMNVEV (reference sequence). The CDR3 sequence is 13 residues long. Germline trimming cut 6 bases from V and 5 bases from J; bases unmatched to any gene: 5. CDR3 DNA: TGTGCCAGCAGGCCGACAGGGGAATATGGCTACACCTTC. As protein: CASRPTGEYGYTF.

This sequence joins TRBV18 and TRBJ2-2; no reliable D call. Between the trimmed V and J ends, which lost 5 bases and 5 bases, there was a span of 12 bases. Germline CDR1 is KGHSH and CDR2 is LQKENI. This CDR3 has 14 residues. Here the CDR3 DNA reads TGTGCCAGCTCAAGCCGAGCTGAAACCGGGGAGCTGTTTTTT. Its protein product is CASSSRAETGELFF.

The chain is built from TRBV10-3 and TRBJ2-5, with D perhaps TRBD2 (5 bases). Germline assignment: CDR1 ENHRY and CDR2 SYGVKD. Trimming cost V 2 bases and J 1 base, with 11 bases left between them. The CDR3 totals 15 residues. Here the CDR3 reads CAISEGQEAQETQYF. In DNA, the CDR3 is TGTGCCATCAGTGAGGGGCAGGAGGCCCAAGAGACCCAGTACTTC.

This chain uses TRBV7-8 with TRBJ2-7; TRBD2 agrees at 8 bases. The ends lost 8 bases at V and 0 bases at J; junction bases unmatched: 6. The germline CDR1 and CDR2 sequences are SGHVS and FQNEAQ. This CDR3 spans 14 amino acids. CDR3 sequence reads: CASDRGGDSYEQYF. In nucleotides, the CDR3 is TGTGCCAGCGACCGGGGGGGTGACTCCTACGAGCAGTACTTC.

V usage is TRBV7-8 and J usage is TRBJ2-7; tentatively, D is TRBD1 (6 bases). Trimming cost V 3 bases and J 12 bases, with 21 bases left between them. This CDR3 comprises 14 residues. Germline V gene lookup returns CDR1 SGHVS and CDR2 FQNEAQ. This CDR3 reads CASSFPGVGIERYF. CDR3 DNA: TGTGCCAGCAGCTTTCCAGGGGTGGGGATCGAACGGTACTTC.

The genes are TRBV29-1 and TRBJ2-3; TRBD2 is a possible D gene (5 bases). Germline V gives CDR1 SQVTM, CDR2 ANQGSEA. Trimming stripped 6 bases from V and 4 bases from J, with 14 bases between. This CDR3 comprises 13 residues. The CDR3 loop is CSVGRGRPDTQYF. CDR3 DNA: TGCAGCGTCGGTAGAGGGCGCCCAGATACGCAGTATTTT.

The rearrangement links TRBV30 to TRBJ2-1; no definite D call. Germline V CDR1 and CDR2: GTSNPN, SVGIG (reference sequence). Trimming shortened V by 1 base and J by 7 bases, and 17 bases separated the two germline ends. This CDR3 contains 15 residues. The CDR3 loop is CAWSDRLGGVNEQFF. The CDR3 DNA reads as TGTGCCTGGAGTGATAGATTGGGCGGAGTGAATGAGCAGTTCTTC.

The genes are TRBV30 and TRBJ2-7, with D maybe TRBD1 (6 bases). The ends were cut back, 1 base at V and 0 bases at J, with 16 bases in the middle. The CDR3 covers 16 residues. CDR1 and CDR2 from the germline V gene are GTSNPN and SVGIG (reference sequence). Written as DNA, the CDR3 is TGTGCCTGGAGTGATTTGTGGGACATCGACTCCTACGAGCAGTACTTC. It is translated as CAWSDLWDIDSYEQYF.

CDR3 coding DNA: TGTGCCAGCAGCCTCCTACAGGGCTACGAGCAGTACTTC. This encodes CASSLLQGYEQYF. The gene calls are TRBV14 and TRBJ2-7, with D possibly TRBD1 on 6 matching bases. Trimming took 4 bases from V and 3 from J, leaving 10 bases between them. Germline V gene lookup returns CDR1 SGHDN and CDR2 FVKESK. The CDR3 length is 13 residues.

This clone was counted only a few times. The genes are TRBV7-8 and TRBJ1-4; TRBD1 aligns across 9 bases. The CDR3 totals 16 residues. The V segment lost 6 bases and the J segment 4 bases; nucleotides outside the gene matches: 9. The germline V gene encodes CDR1 SGHVS and CDR2 FQNEAQ. The CDR3 DNA follows: TGTGCCAGCAGAGTTTCGAACAGGGGGCTTAATGAAAAACTGTTTTTT. Translated: CASRVSNRGLNEKLFF.

The table lists this clone with a few counts. V is TRBV30 and J is TRBJ1-1; no firm D call. The germline gives CDR1 GTSNPN, CDR2 SVGIG (reference sequence). Between the trimmed V and J ends, which lost 3 bases and 5 bases, there was a span of 13 bases. The CDR3 loop spans 13 amino acids. This chain's CDR3 is CAWSGERRTEAFF. The CDR3 coding sequence is TGTGCCTGGAGCGGGGAAAGACGAACTGAAGCTTTCTTT.

The chain uses TRBV11-2 and TRBJ2-3; D is unresolved. This CDR3 is built from 13 residues. Germline lookup yields CDR1 SGHAT and CDR2 FQNNGV. The V and J ends lost 1 base and 6 bases respectively, with 8 bases between them. CDR3 coding DNA: TGTGCCAGCAGCTTAGGCTCGTGGGATACGCAGTATTTT. It yields the protein CASSLGSWDTQYF.

The J gene is TRBJ1-1, the V gene TRBV19; D is possibly TRBD1 (5 bases). Germline V lookup: CDR1 LNHDA, CDR2 SQIVND (reference sequence). This CDR3 has 15 residues. V was pared by 5 bases and J by 2 bases, with 15 bases between. CDR3 protein: CASSWGVKGNTEAFF. The CDR3 DNA reads TGTGCCAGTAGTTGGGGGGTCAAGGGTAACACTGAAGCTTTCTTT.

The rearrangement uses TRBV10-3 and TRBJ2-7; 7 bases align to TRBD2. CDR3 length equals 14 residues. Germline V CDR1 and CDR2: ENHRY, SYGVKD. The CDR3 DNA follows: TGTGCGACTGGAGCTAGCGGAAACCCCTACGAGCAGTACTTC. Translating gives CATGASGNPYEQYF.

This clone has only a few counts. V is TRBV7-3 and J is TRBJ2-7; D ambiguous. V was shortened by 2 bases and J by 6 bases, with 11 bases between the two germline ends. CDR1 and CDR2 from the germline V gene are SGHTA and FQGTGA. This CDR3 has 13 residues. DNA for the CDR3: TGTGCCAGCAGCTTAGGGCAGGCCGGCGAGCAGTACTTC. Translation: CASSLGQAGEQYF.

This rearrangement joins TRBV29-1 to TRBJ2-7; 7 bases fit TRBD1. The CDR3 spans 14 residues. Germline assignment: CDR1 SQVTM and CDR2 ANQGSEA. Trimming removed 6 bases from V and 3 bases from J; junction bases left unmatched: 11. The CDR3 sequence is CSVAVTGSNYEQYF. CDR3 DNA: TGCAGCGTGGCCGTGACAGGGAGTAACTACGAGCAGTACTTC.

The chain uses TRBV6-6 and TRBJ1-2; weak D call: TRBD1 (5 bases). Per germline, CDR1 MNHNY and CDR2 SVGAGI (reference sequence). V was cut by 1 base and J by 8 bases, with 20 bases left in between. This CDR3 has 16 residues. CDR3 nucleotide sequence: TGTGCCAGCAGTTACTTGCGTACCGGGACGACATGGGGCTACACCTTC. Translating it yields CASSYLRTGTTWGYTF.

The gene calls are TRBV19 and TRBJ2-5; 14 bases are a match to TRBD2. The CDR3 is 15 amino acids. Germline V CDR1 and CDR2: LNHDA, SQIVND (reference sequence). The ends lost 3 bases at V and 10 bases at J; junction bases unmatched: 7. Here the CDR3 reads CASSITGTSGRNQYF. The CDR3 DNA sequence: TGTGCCAGTAGTATCACCGGGACTAGCGGGAGAAACCAGTACTTC.

This clone has just one count. The rearrangement joins TRBV30 to TRBJ2-5, with 9 bases aligning to TRBD1. J was trimmed by 1 base and V by 2 bases; bases with no gene match: 5. Germline V gives CDR1 GTSNPN, CDR2 SVGIG (reference sequence). This CDR3 has 15 residues. The CDR3 region is CAWSTGQGFQETQYF. CDR3 bases: TGTGCCTGGAGTACAGGACAGGGGTTCCAAGAGACCCAGTACTTC.

This rearrangement joins TRBV5-6 to TRBJ2-7, with D maybe TRBD2 (6 bases). Germline V gene lookup returns CDR1 SGHDT and CDR2 YYEEEE. This CDR3 comprises 15 residues. With 4 bases removed from V and 0 bases from J, the gap between germline ends came to 14 bases. The CDR3 DNA follows: TGTGCCAGCAGCGTGCGGGGCAGGAGCTCCTACGAGCAGTACTTC. Translation: CASSVRGRSSYEQYF. The full variable domain, completed using reference TRBV5-6 and TRBJ2-7, is DAGVTQSPTHLIKTRGQQVTLRCSPKSGHDTVSWYQQALGQGPQFIFQYYEEEERQRGNFPDRFSGHQFPNYSSELNVNALLLGDSALYLCASSVRGRSSYEQYFGPGTRLTVT.

The rearrangement uses TRBV28 and TRBJ2-1; unclear D gene. The CDR3 is made up of 10 amino acids. Trimming removed 5 bases from V and 9 bases from J, with 5 bases in between. Germline lookup yields CDR1 MDHEN and CDR2 SYDVKM. CDR3 sequence: CASSGVEQFF. Here the CDR3 DNA reads TGTGCCAGCAGTGGGGTTGAGCAGTTCTTC.

The chain employs TRBV6-1 and TRBJ1-1; D is unclear. Per the germline V gene, CDR1 is MNHNS and CDR2 is SASEGT. V was pared by 6 bases and J by 0 bases, with 5 bases between. The CDR3 is made up of 12 amino acids. CDR3 sequence reads: CASSYLNTEAFF. For the CDR3, the DNA is TGTGCCAGCAGCTACCTGAACACTGAAGCTTTCTTT.

V usage is TRBV19 and J usage is TRBJ2-5; 12 bases agree with TRBD2. CDR3 length equals 16 residues. The ends lost 3 bases at V and 5 bases at J; junction bases unmatched: 7. Per germline, CDR1 LNHDA and CDR2 SQIVND (reference sequence). CDR3: CASSMGTSGRGETQYF. As DNA, the CDR3 is TGTGCCAGTAGTATGGGGACTAGCGGGCGGGGGGAGACCCAGTACTTC.

The sample holds many counts of this clone. The chain links TRBV5-6 to TRBJ2-7; 12 bases agree with TRBD1. Trimming took 0 bases from V and 13 from J; bases not matched to a gene: 11. The CDR3 sequence is 15 residues long. Per germline, CDR1 SGHDT and CDR2 YYEEEE. This CDR3 reads CASSLGGTGGAGVYF. CDR3 sequence (DNA): TGTGCCAGCAGCTTGGGAGGGACAGGGGGCGCGGGTGTTTACTTC.

J is TRBJ2-3 and V is TRBV11-2, with a weak D call TRBD1 (5 bases). This CDR3 contains 16 residues. Germline V gene data show CDR1 as SGHAT and CDR2 as FQNNGV. Trimming pared 1 base from V and 0 bases from J, leaving 11 bases between. Here the CDR3 reads CASSLGQGTSTDTQYF. CDR3 coding DNA: TGTGCCAGCAGCTTAGGTCAGGGCACCAGCACAGATACGCAGTATTTT.